A single sample is the source of the 21 T cell receptor beta chains below, sequenced in a study of brain T cells in children with intractable seizures. Clones were sequenced by immunoSEQ multiplex PCR, and TCRdb holds only the in-frame ones, with some missing. The table lists 340,000 or so clones, approximately 93% of them singletons. Time point reported: blood from clinic visit 5 months post-surgery; TSC patient then seizure free. The source was peripheral blood, collected roughly 5 months after surgery. The receptors shown here come from a boy younger than two with tuberous sclerosis and intractable seizures.

The chain carries TRBV2 and TRBJ1-2; D is ambiguous. The germline CDR1 and CDR2 sequences are SNHLY and FYNNEI. This CDR3 has 15 amino acids. Trimming cost V 2 bases and J 6 bases, with 16 bases left between them. This CDR3 reads CASSEWMAEGDGYTF. CDR3 bases: TGTGCCAGCAGTGAATGGATGGCAGAGGGTGATGGCTACACCTTC.

The J gene is TRBJ1-1, the V gene TRBV10-3; 7 nucleotides match TRBD1. Trimming cost V 5 bases and J 5 bases; bases outside gene matches: 14. The CDR3 is 16 amino acids. CDR1 is ENHRY, CDR2 SYGVKD, per germline. The CDR3 here is CAISPSQRDRETEAFF. CDR3 in DNA: TGTGCCATCAGTCCTTCCCAAAGAGACAGGGAAACTGAAGCTTTCTTT.

The gene calls are TRBV7-9 and TRBJ2-7; maybe TRBD1 (5 bases). V was clipped by 5 bases and J by 9 bases, with 14 bases between them. CDR1 is SEHNR and CDR2 is FQNEAQ in the germline V gene (reference sequence). The CDR3 spans 12 residues. CDR3 coding DNA: TGTGCCAGCAGCCCAGGGCGGTTTGGGCAGTACTTC. Translating it yields CASSPGRFGQYF.

This sequence joins TRBV30 and TRBJ2-1, with D uncertain. V lost 0 bases to trimming and J lost 4 bases, with 7 bases between them. CDR3 length equals 13 residues. The V gene's germline CDR1 is GTSNPN and CDR2 SVGIG (reference sequence). In DNA form, the CDR3 reads TGTGCCTGGAGTGTAATCTTGTACAATGAGCAGTTCTTC. Translated, it gives CAWSVILYNEQFF. Together with reference TRBV30 and TRBJ2-1, the CDR3 gives the full variable domain: SQTIHQWPATLVQPVGSPLSLECTVEGTSNPNLYWYRQAAGRGLQLLFYSVGIGQISSEVPQNLSASRPQDRQFILSSKKLLLSDSGFYLCAWSVILYNEQFFGPGTRLTVL.

In its sample, this clone was seen once. The gene calls are TRBV24-1 and TRBJ2-3, with D maybe TRBD1 (6 bases). The CDR3 is made up of 16 amino acids. Germline lookup yields CDR1 KGHDR and CDR2 SFDVKD. Trimming left V 5 bases short and J 3 bases short, with 17 bases between. CDR3 in DNA: TGTGCCACCAGTGCTCCGGGACATCGCGGGACAGATACGCAGTATTTT. Translated, it gives CATSAPGHRGTDTQYF.

The chain couples TRBV28 to TRBJ2-2, with TRBD1 identical over 11 bases. The trim removed 4 bases at V and 6 bases at J, leaving 4 bases unmatched. CDR3 length: 15 residues. Per germline, CDR1 MDHEN and CDR2 SYDVKM. CDR3 loop: CASSSGQGVAGELFF. The CDR3 nucleotides read TGTGCCAGCAGTTCGGGACAGGGGGTAGCCGGGGAGCTGTTTTTT.

This chain links TRBV11-2 with TRBJ1-1; maybe TRBD1 (6 bases). The CDR3 covers 14 residues. Germline V gene lookup returns CDR1 SGHAT and CDR2 FQNNGV. V shed 2 bases and J shed 5 bases, with 12 bases lying between them. The CDR3 coding sequence is TGTGCCAGCAGCTTACTGGAGGGGGAAACTGAAGCTTTCTTT. Protein product: CASSLLEGETEAFF.

The CDR3 DNA follows: TGCGCCAGCAGCTTGGGTCGAGGGCGGCCATTCACAGATACGCAGTATTTT. Its translation: CASSLGRGRPFTDTQYF. The rearrangement joins TRBV5-1 to TRBJ2-3, with D maybe TRBD2 (5 bases). V gave up 0 bases and J gave up 2 bases, with 16 bases separating them. This CDR3 has 17 residues. Germline V gene data show CDR1 as SGHRS and CDR2 as YFSETQ.

V usage is TRBV3-1 (or the pseudogene TRBV3-2) and J usage is TRBJ2-3; TRBD1 is a possible D gene (5 bases). The CDR3 length is 14 residues. Trimming cost V 4 bases and J 2 bases, with 10 bases left between them. Germline values: CDR1 LGHDT, CDR2 YNNKEL (reference sequence). CDR3 coding DNA: TGTGCCAGCAGCCTCCTGACAGCCACAGATACGCAGTATTTT. Translating gives CASSLLTATDTQYF.

This chain connects TRBV9 to TRBJ2-1, with a possible D match to TRBD2 (6 bases). This CDR3 spans 16 amino acids. The V and J ends lost 4 bases and 10 bases respectively, with 24 bases between them. Looked up from germline, CDR1 is SGDLS and CDR2 is YYNGEE. The CDR3 DNA reads as TGTGCCAGCAGCAAGACACCGGGACTGAGACCACCGGAGCAGTTCTTC. Translating gives CASSKTPGLRPPEQFF. Variable domain in full (rest from reference TRBV9 and TRBJ2-1): DSGVTQTPKHLITATGQRVTLRCSPRSGDLSVYWYQQSLDQGLQFLIQYYNGEERAKGNILERFSAQQFPDLHSELNLSSLELGDSALYFCASSKTPGLRPPEQFFGPGTRLTVL.

This chain connects TRBV24-1 to TRBJ2-3, with D perhaps TRBD1 (5 bases). This CDR3 contains 13 residues. Trimming cost V 10 bases and J 6 bases, with 16 bases left between them. Germline V CDR1 and CDR2: KGHDR, SFDVKD. This CDR3 reads CATQGRVMDTQYF. The CDR3 nucleotides read TGTGCCACTCAGGGCAGGGTGATGGATACGCAGTATTTT.

This rearrangement joins TRBV6-1 to TRBJ1-5; perhaps TRBD1 as D (5 bases). The CDR3 is 13 amino acids. From germline, CDR1 is MNHNS and CDR2 SASEGT. Deletions cut 5 bases from V and 7 bases from J, with 12 bases between. CDR3 nucleotide sequence: TGTGCCAGCAGTTCCGGGACGGCGCAGCCCCAGCATTTT. It yields the protein CASSSGTAQPQHF.

In its sample, this clone was seen once. J is TRBJ2-1 and V is TRBV4-1, with D perhaps TRBD1 (6 bases). The V and J ends lost 4 bases and 8 bases respectively, with 21 bases between them. Germline V lookup: CDR1 MGHRA, CDR2 YSYEKL. The CDR3 is made up of 16 amino acids. CDR3 nucleotide sequence: TGCGCCAGCAGCCCAGGTGGGGGACAAAAAAAGTATGAGCAGTTCTTC. Amino acid sequence: CASSPGGGQKKYEQFF.

The chain recombines TRBV5-8 with TRBJ2-7; D is ambiguous. Per the germline V gene, CDR1 is SGHTS and CDR2 is YDEGEE. V was cut by 0 bases and J by 1 base, with 11 bases left in between. The CDR3 contains 15 residues. This CDR3 is CASSLEGSDSYEQYF. The CDR3 DNA follows: TGTGCCAGCAGCTTGGAGGGAAGTGATTCCTACGAGCAGTACTTC.

The genes are TRBV6-5 and TRBJ1-3; D might be TRBD1 (6 bases). Trimming shortened V by 6 bases and J by 4 bases, and 10 bases separated the two germline ends. Germline V gives CDR1 MNHEY, CDR2 SVGAGI. The CDR3 is 13 amino acids. CDR3: CASSRGAGNTIYF. The CDR3 DNA is TGTGCCAGCAGCAGGGGTGCAGGAAACACCATATATTTT.

V is TRBV5-4 and J is TRBJ2-1; either TRBD1 or TRBD2 may fit D (5 bases each). CDR1 and CDR2 (germline): SGHNT, YYREEE (reference sequence). The CDR3 loop spans 14 amino acids. Trimming removed 0 bases at V and 9 bases at J, with 13 bases between. CDR3 loop: CASSLELRGAEQFF. CDR3 DNA: TGTGCCAGCAGCTTGGAGTTAAGAGGGGCTGAGCAGTTCTTC.

The chain carries TRBV5-1 and TRBJ1-2; TRBD1 is a possible D gene (5 bases). V lost 6 bases to trimming and J lost 6 bases, with 24 bases between them. Germline CDR1 is SGHRS and CDR2 is YFSETQ. The length of the CDR3 is 16 residues. CDR3 DNA sequence: TGCGCCAGCACCCTTTCGGGAGGGAGGGGTTCGGATGGCTACACCTTC. This sequence encodes CASTLSGGRGSDGYTF.

This chain uses TRBV5-8 with TRBJ2-3, with D possibly being TRBD2 (5 bases). The CDR3 has 18 residues. Germline values: CDR1 SGHTS, CDR2 YDEGEE. The germline V and J ends were trimmed by 2 bases and 3 bases, with 22 bases remaining between them. Here the CDR3 reads CASSFFPSSLASTDTQYF. For the CDR3, the DNA is TGTGCCAGCAGCTTCTTCCCATCTTCTCTAGCATCGACAGATACGCAGTATTTT.

The chain is built from TRBV30 and TRBJ1-4; D gene uncertain. The CDR3 has 13 amino acids. From germline, CDR1 is GTSNPN and CDR2 SVGIG (reference sequence). Trimming cost V 4 bases and J 4 bases, with 10 bases left between them. The CDR3: CAWTGTFNEKLFF. DNA for the CDR3: TGTGCCTGGACGGGAACCTTTAATGAAAAACTGTTTTTT.

The chain uses TRBV10-3 and TRBJ1-5; TRBD1 might be the D (5 bases). CDR1 ENHRY and CDR2 SYGVKD come from the germline V gene. Deletions cut 3 bases from V and 1 base from J, with 28 bases between. This CDR3 is 21 amino acids long. The chain's CDR3 is CAISDWEWGPKPDRSNQPQHF. The DNA of the CDR3 is TGTGCCATCAGTGACTGGGAGTGGGGACCGAAACCTGATCGGAGCAATCAGCCCCAGCATTTT.

This rearrangement joins TRBV6-4 to TRBJ1-1; no clear D. CDR3 length: 14 residues. Trimming stripped 3 bases from V and 0 bases from J, with 8 bases between. Germline V CDR1 and CDR2: MRHNA, SNTAGT. In nucleotides, the CDR3 is TGTGCCAGCAGTGAGTGGGCCCTGAACACTGAAGCTTTCTTT. This translates into CASSEWALNTEAFF.